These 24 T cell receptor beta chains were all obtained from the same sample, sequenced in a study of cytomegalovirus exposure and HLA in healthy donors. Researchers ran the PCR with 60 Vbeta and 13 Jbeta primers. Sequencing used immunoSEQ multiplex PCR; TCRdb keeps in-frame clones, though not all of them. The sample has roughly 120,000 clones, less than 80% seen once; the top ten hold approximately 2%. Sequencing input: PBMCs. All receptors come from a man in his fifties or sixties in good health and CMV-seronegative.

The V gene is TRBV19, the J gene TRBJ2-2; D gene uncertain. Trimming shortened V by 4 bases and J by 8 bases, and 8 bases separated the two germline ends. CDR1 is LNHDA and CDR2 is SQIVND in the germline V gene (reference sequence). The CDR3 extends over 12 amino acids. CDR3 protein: CASSTQPGELFF. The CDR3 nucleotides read TGTGCCAGTAGTACACAGCCAGGGGAGCTGTTTTTT.

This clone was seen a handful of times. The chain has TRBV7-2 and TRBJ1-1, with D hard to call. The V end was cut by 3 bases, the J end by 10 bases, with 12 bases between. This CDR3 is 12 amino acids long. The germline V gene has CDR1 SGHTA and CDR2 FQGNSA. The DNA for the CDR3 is TGTGCCAGCAGCTTCGCGGGTAGTGTAGCTTTCTTT. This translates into CASSFAGSVAFF.

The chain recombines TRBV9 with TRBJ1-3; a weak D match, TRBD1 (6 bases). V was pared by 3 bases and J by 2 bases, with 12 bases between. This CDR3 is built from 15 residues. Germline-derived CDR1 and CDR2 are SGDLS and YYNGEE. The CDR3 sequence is CASSANKGAGNTIYF. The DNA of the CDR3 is TGTGCCAGCAGCGCTAACAAGGGGGCTGGAAACACCATATATTTT.

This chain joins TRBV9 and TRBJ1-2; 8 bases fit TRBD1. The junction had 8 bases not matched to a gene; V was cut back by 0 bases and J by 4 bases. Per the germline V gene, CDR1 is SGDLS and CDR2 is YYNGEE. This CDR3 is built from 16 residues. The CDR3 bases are TGTGCCAGCAGCGTAGGGCAGGGGGCTCCTTCCTATGGCTACACCTTC. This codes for CASSVGQGAPSYGYTF.

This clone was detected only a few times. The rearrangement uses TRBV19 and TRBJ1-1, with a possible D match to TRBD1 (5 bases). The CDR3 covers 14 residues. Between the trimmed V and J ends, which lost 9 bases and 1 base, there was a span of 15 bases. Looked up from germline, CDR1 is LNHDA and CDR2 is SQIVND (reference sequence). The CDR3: CASSSWGGNTEAFF. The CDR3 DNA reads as TGTGCCAGCTCATCGTGGGGGGGGAACACTGAAGCTTTCTTT.

CDR3 sequence reads: CATSRVSGGPNEQFF. CDR3 coding DNA: TGTGCCACCAGCAGAGTTAGCGGGGGGCCCAATGAGCAGTTCTTC. The chain couples TRBV15 to TRBJ2-1, with TRBD2 matching over 10 bases. The ends lost 1 base at V and 6 bases at J; junction bases unmatched: 3. Germline CDR1 LNHNV, CDR2 YYDKDF (reference sequence). The CDR3 loop spans 15 amino acids. The full variable domain, with the rest looked up from reference TRBV15 and TRBJ2-1, is DAMVIQNPRYQVTQFGKPVTLSCSQTLNHNVMYWYQQKSSQAPKLLFHYYDKDFNNEADTPDNFQSRRPNTSFCFLDIRSPGLGDTAMYLCATSRVSGGPNEQFFGPGTRLTVL.

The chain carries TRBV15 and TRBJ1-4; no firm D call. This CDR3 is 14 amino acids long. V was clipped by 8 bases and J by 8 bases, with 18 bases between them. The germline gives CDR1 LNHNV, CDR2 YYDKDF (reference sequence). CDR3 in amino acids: CATRPGFGKEKLFF. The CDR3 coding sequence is TGTGCCACCCGCCCGGGGTTTGGGAAGGAAAAACTGTTTTTT.

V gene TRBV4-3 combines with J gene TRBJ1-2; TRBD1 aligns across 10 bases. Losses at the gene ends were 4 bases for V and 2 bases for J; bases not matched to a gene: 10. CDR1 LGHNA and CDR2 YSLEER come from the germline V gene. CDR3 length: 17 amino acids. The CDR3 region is CASSPSVRQGANYGYTF. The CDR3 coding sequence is TGCGCCAGCAGCCCCTCCGTACGACAGGGGGCGAACTATGGCTACACCTTC.

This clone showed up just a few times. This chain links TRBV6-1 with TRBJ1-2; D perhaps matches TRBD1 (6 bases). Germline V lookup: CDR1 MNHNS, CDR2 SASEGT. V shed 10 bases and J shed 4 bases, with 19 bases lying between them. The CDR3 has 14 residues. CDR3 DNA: TGTGCCACCCAGGAACAGGGTAGGAGCTATGGCTACACCTTC. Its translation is CATQEQGRSYGYTF.

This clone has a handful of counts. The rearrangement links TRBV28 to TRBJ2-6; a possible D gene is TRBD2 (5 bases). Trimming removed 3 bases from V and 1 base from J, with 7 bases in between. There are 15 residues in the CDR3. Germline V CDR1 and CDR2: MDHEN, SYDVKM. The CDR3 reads CASSFSVSGANVLTF. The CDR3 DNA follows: TGTGCCAGCAGTTTTAGCGTGTCTGGGGCCAACGTCCTGACTTTC. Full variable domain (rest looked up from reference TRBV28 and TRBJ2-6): DVKVTQSSRYLVKRTGEKVFLECVQDMDHENMFWYRQDPGLGLRLIYFSYDVKMKEKGDIPEGYSVSREKKERFSLILESASTNQTSMYLCASSFSVSGANVLTFGAGSRLTVL.

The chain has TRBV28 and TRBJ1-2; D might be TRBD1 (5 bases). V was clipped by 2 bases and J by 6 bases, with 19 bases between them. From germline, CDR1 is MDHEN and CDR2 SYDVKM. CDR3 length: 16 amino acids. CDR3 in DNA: TGTGCCAGCAGTTTAAGCTGGGCCCTCGGGACTAATGGCTACACCTTC. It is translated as CASSLSWALGTNGYTF.

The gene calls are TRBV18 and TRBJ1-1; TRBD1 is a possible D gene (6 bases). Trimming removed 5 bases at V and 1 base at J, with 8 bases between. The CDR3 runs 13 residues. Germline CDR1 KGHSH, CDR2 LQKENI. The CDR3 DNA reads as TGTGCCAGCTCAGGACAGACGAACACTGAAGCTTTCTTT. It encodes CASSGQTNTEAFF. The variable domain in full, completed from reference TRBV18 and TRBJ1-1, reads NAGVMQNPRHLVRRRGQEARLRCSPMKGHSHVYWYRQLPEEGLKFMVYLQKENIIDESGMPKERFSAEFPKEGPSILRIQQVVRGDSAAYFCASSGQTNTEAFFGQGTRLTVV.

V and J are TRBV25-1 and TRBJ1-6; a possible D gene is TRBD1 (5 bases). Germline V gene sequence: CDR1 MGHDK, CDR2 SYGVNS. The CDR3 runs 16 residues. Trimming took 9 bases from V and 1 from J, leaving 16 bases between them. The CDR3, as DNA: TGTGCCAGTAGCGGAGGGGTGTTGTCCTATAATTCACCCCTCCACTTT. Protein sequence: CASSGGVLSYNSPLHF.

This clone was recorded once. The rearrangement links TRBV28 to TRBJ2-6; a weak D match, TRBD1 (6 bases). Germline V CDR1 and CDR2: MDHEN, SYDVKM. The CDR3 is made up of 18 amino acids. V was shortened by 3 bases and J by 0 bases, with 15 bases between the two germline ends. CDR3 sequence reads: CASSFNGQFSSGANVLTF. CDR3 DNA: TGTGCCAGCAGTTTTAATGGACAGTTCTCCTCTGGGGCCAACGTCCTGACTTTC.

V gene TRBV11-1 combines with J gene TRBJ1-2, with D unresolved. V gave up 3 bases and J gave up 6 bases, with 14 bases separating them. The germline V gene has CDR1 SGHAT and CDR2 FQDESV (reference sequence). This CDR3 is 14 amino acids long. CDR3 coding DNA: TGTGCCAGCAGCTTTTTCGGGGAGGTGGATGGCTACACCTTC. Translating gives CASSFFGEVDGYTF. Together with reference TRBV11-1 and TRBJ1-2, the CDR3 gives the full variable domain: EAEVAQSPRYKITEKSQAVAFWCDPISGHATLYWYRQILGQGPELLVQFQDESVVDDSQLPKDRFSAERLKGVDSTLKIQPAELGDSAMYLCASSFFGEVDGYTFGSGTRLTVV.

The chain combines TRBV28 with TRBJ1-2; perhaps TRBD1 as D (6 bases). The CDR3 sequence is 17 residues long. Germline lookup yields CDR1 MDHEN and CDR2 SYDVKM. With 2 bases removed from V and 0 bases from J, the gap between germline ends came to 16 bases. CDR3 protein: CASSLPMGAEANYGYTF. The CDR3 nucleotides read TGTGCCAGCAGTTTACCAATGGGGGCGGAAGCTAACTATGGCTACACCTTC.

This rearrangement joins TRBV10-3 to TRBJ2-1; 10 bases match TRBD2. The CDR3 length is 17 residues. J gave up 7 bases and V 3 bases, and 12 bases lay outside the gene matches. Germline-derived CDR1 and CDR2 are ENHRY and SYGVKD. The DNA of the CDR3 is TGTGCCATCAGTGATACCCTAGCGGGGGCTAGGGTGAATGAGCAGTTCTTC. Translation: CAISDTLAGARVNEQFF.

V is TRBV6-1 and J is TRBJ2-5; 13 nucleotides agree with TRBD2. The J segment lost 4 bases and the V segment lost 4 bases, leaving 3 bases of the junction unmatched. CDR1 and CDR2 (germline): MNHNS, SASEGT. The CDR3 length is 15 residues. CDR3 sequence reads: CASSVGTSGVETQYF. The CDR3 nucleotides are TGTGCCAGCAGTGTAGGGACTAGCGGGGTAGAGACCCAGTACTTC.

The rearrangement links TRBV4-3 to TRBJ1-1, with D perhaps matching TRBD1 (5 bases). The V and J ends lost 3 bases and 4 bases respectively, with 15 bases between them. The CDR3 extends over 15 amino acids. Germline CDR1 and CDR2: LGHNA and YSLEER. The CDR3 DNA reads TGCGCCAGCAGCCACCGCAGGGAATTGTGCACTGAAGCTTTCTTT. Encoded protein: CASSHRRELCTEAFF.

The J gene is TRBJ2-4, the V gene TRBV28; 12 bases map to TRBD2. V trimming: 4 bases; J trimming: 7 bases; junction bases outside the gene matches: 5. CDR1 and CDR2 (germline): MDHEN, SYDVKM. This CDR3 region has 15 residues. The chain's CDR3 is CASSSLAGGLNIQYF. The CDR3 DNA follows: TGTGCCAGCAGTTCCCTAGCGGGGGGGTTGAACATTCAGTACTTC.

The CDR3 region is CASSLVSGGATDTQYF. As DNA, the CDR3 is TGTGCCAGCAGCTTAGTTAGCGGGGGGGCCACAGATACGCAGTATTTT. V usage is TRBV7-3 and J usage is TRBJ2-3; 11 bases match TRBD2. The V gene's germline CDR1 is SGHTA and CDR2 FQGTGA. J gave up 2 bases and V 2 bases, and 3 bases lay outside the gene matches. This CDR3 comprises 16 residues.

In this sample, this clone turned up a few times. The CDR3 coding sequence is TGTGCCAGTAGTTTGAGGGGGCAATCCTACGAGCAGTACTTC. Translated: CASSLRGQSYEQYF. V usage is TRBV19 and J usage is TRBJ2-7, with TRBD1 matching 7 bases. CDR1 LNHDA and CDR2 SQIVND come from the germline V gene (reference sequence). J was trimmed by 1 base and V by 5 bases; bases with no gene match: 5. The length of the CDR3 is 14 residues.

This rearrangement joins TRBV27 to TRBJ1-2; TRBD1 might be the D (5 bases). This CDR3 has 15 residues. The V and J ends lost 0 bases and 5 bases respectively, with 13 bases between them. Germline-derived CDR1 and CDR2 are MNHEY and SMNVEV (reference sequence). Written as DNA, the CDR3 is TGTGCCAGCAGTTTATCCCGCGGGGGTGAATATGGCTACACCTTC. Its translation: CASSLSRGGEYGYTF.

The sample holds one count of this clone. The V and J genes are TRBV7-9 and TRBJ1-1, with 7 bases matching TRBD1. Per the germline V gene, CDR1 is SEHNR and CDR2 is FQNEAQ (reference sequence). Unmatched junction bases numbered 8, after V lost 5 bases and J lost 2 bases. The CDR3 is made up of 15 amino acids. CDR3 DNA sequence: TGTGCCAGCAGCCCGAGGGGACAGATCAACACTGAAGCTTTCTTT. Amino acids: CASSPRGQINTEAFF.